The 18 T cell receptor beta chains below come from one sample, sequenced in a study of T cell repertoires in cytomegalovirus infection. TCRdb passed the reads through MiXCR, listing each CDR3 protein once. The top ten hold 20% of the sample, which has roughly 310,000 distinct CDR3 sequences, about 28% seen once. No antigen has been assigned to these receptors. The input for sequencing was cultured PBMCs, taken from culture after CMV antigen stimulation. Source of these receptors: a human donor in good health (CMV status not recorded). Some clones in this sample may be carry-over from other donors' samples.

A few counts support this clonotype. V is TRBV10-3 and J is TRBJ2-7; the D call may be TRBD1 or TRBD2 (6 bases each). The ends were cut back, 3 bases at V and 2 bases at J, with 11 bases in the middle. This CDR3 is 14 amino acids long. The germline V gene encodes CDR1 ENHRY and CDR2 SYGVKD. The CDR3 nucleotides read TGTGCCATCAGTGAACTAAGGGGGGCCTACGAGCAGTACTTC. It codes for CAISELRGAYEQYF.

Comment on this clonotype: The junction does not match germline at one end; this may be a read error. The V gene is TRBV7-2, the J gene TRBJ2-4; perhaps TRBD2 as D (5 bases). This CDR3 region has 17 residues. Germline CDR1 reads SGHTA; CDR2 reads FQGNSA. In DNA form, the CDR3 reads TGTGCCAGCAGTTCACATTTGATGGAGGAAAACAAAAACATTCGGTACTTC. Translated, it gives CASSSHLMEENKNIRYF.

The CDR3 region has the DNA TGCAGTGCTAGTTGGCATACGGAGGCTAACTACGAGCAGTACTTC. It translates to CSASWHTEANYEQYF. The genes are TRBV20-1 and TRBJ2-7; D possibly corresponds to TRBD2 (5 bases). This CDR3 spans 15 amino acids. Per germline, CDR1 DFQATT and CDR2 SNEGSKA (reference sequence). The V and J ends lost 3 bases and 3 bases respectively, with 18 bases between them.

V is TRBV20-1 and J is TRBJ2-3; maybe TRBD2 (6 bases). V lost 1 base, J lost 0 bases, and 8 bases lay in between. The V gene's germline CDR1 is DFQATT and CDR2 SNEGSKA (reference sequence). This CDR3 comprises 14 residues. The CDR3 DNA follows: TGCAGTGCTAGAGGCGCGGGGAGCACAGATACGCAGTATTTT. Its protein product is CSARGAGSTDTQYF.

This clonotype was recorded once. The V and J genes are TRBV6-6 and TRBJ2-7; D not resolved. The V and J ends lost 5 bases and 5 bases respectively, with 7 bases between them. This CDR3 is built from 11 residues. The V gene's germline CDR1 is MNHNY and CDR2 SVGAGI (reference sequence). The CDR3 is CASSPLNEQYF. The CDR3 nucleotides are TGTGCCAGCAGTCCCCTAAACGAGCAGTACTTC.

The chain has TRBV7-6 and TRBJ2-1; no definite D call. Trimming removed 5 bases from V and 4 bases from J, with 18 bases in between. The length of the CDR3 is 16 residues. Germline V lookup: CDR1 SGHVS, CDR2 FNYEAQ. Here the CDR3 reads CASSRANPPVYNEQFF. In DNA form, the CDR3 reads TGTGCCAGCAGCCGGGCCAACCCACCAGTTTACAATGAGCAGTTCTTC.

The chain carries TRBV18 and TRBJ2-1; TRBD1 agrees at 11 bases. The CDR3 spans 15 residues. Germline lookup yields CDR1 KGHSH and CDR2 LQKENI. V shed 3 bases and J 6 bases; nucleotides not matched to a gene: 4. The CDR3 sequence is CASSPGTGGVNEQFF. For the CDR3, the DNA is TGTGCCAGCTCACCCGGGACAGGGGGAGTCAATGAGCAGTTCTTC. The whole variable domain, filled in from reference TRBV18 and TRBJ2-1, reads NAGVMQNPRHLVRRRGQEARLRCSPMKGHSHVYWYRQLPEEGLKFMVYLQKENIIDESGMPKERFSAEFPKEGPSILRIQQVVRGDSAAYFCASSPGTGGVNEQFFGPGTRLTVL.

There are many counts of this clonotype. This chain connects TRBV7-6 to TRBJ1-2, with D hard to call. CDR3 length: 15 amino acids. The ends were cut back, 8 bases at V and 0 bases at J, with 16 bases in the middle. Looked up from germline, CDR1 is SGHVS and CDR2 is FNYEAQ. CDR3 sequence reads: CASSPWPRSNYGYTF. The CDR3 DNA is TGTGCCAGCTCCCCCTGGCCACGGTCTAACTATGGCTACACCTTC.

V is TRBV4-2 and J is TRBJ2-2; TRBD2 agrees at 7 bases. The CDR3 length is 15 residues. Germline V CDR1 and CDR2: LGHNA, YNFKEQ. V gave up 0 bases and J gave up 6 bases; unmatched junction bases: 4. The CDR3 region is CASSQDQLAAGELFF. In nucleotides, the CDR3 is TGTGCCAGCAGCCAAGATCAGCTAGCGGCCGGGGAGCTGTTTTTT.

The chain recombines TRBV7-6 with TRBJ2-2; 9 nucleotides line up with TRBD2. Trimming removed 1 base from V and 4 bases from J; junction bases left unmatched: 4. Germline V CDR1 and CDR2: SGHVS, FNYEAQ. The CDR3 has 16 amino acids. The CDR3 DNA reads as TGTGCCAGCAGCTTAGAAGCGGGAGGTACCACCGGGGAGCTGTTTTTT. Its protein product is CASSLEAGGTTGELFF.

This chain links TRBV2 with TRBJ1-2; D ambiguous. This CDR3 region has 14 residues. V gave up 6 bases and J gave up 0 bases, with 11 bases separating them. Germline V gene lookup returns CDR1 SNHLY and CDR2 FYNNEI. The CDR3 loop is CASRGMTTNYGYTF. The CDR3 nucleotides are TGTGCCAGCAGGGGGATGACAACTAACTATGGCTACACCTTC.

Turning to this clonotype: A much larger clone differs by one base, so this may be a read error. The rearrangement uses TRBV11-2 and TRBJ1-6; D is ambiguous. This CDR3 has 14 residues. CDR1 is SGHAT and CDR2 is FQNNGV in the germline V gene. Trimming cost V 2 bases and J 9 bases, with 11 bases left between them. The CDR3 here is CASSLKAEFSPLHF. CDR3 nucleotide sequence: TGTGCCAGCAGCTTAAAGGCGGAATTTTCACCCCTCCACTTT.

The chain links TRBV3-1 to TRBJ2-7; D may be TRBD1 (5 bases). V lost 0 bases and J 12 bases, leaving 12 bases between the germline ends. Germline lookup yields CDR1 LGHDT and CDR2 YNNKEL (reference sequence). This CDR3 spans 12 amino acids. CDR3 nucleotides: TGTGCCAGCAGCCAAGAAGGGCAGGGCCTGTACTTC. Translated: CASSQEGQGLYF.

This clonotype was observed at least ten times. The rearrangement links TRBV7-9 to TRBJ2-7, with 9 bases aligning to TRBD1. Unmatched junction bases numbered 14, after V lost 5 bases and J lost 3 bases. The germline V gene has CDR1 SEHNR and CDR2 FQNEAQ (reference sequence). The CDR3 length is 17 residues. The CDR3 loop is CASSVGVRTGVVYEQYF. The CDR3 region has the DNA TGTGCCAGCAGCGTAGGAGTGAGGACAGGGGTCGTCTACGAGCAGTACTTC.

The chain uses TRBV7-3 and TRBJ2-1, with 8 bases that match TRBD2. The germline V gene has CDR1 SGHTA and CDR2 FQGTGA. V was clipped by 5 bases and J by 2 bases; unmatched bases: 14. The CDR3 loop spans 18 amino acids. CDR3 protein: CASSPQSPGLVTYNEQFF. In DNA form, the CDR3 reads TGTGCCAGCAGCCCCCAGTCCCCGGGACTAGTGACCTACAATGAGCAGTTCTTC.

This clonotype was observed at least ten times. The chain employs TRBV10-2 and TRBJ1-5, with TRBD1 matching over 7 bases. This CDR3 has 16 amino acids. CDR1 is WSHSY and CDR2 is SAAADI in the germline V gene. V lost 3 bases to trimming and J lost 0 bases; unmatched junction nucleotides: 5. CDR3 loop: CASSEGGSYSNQPQHF. The CDR3 DNA sequence: TGCGCCAGCAGTGAAGGGGGCAGCTATAGCAATCAGCCCCAGCATTTT.

This chain uses TRBV20-1 with TRBJ2-1; D is uncertain. The CDR3 totals 12 residues. The germline V and J ends were trimmed by 1 base and 12 bases, with 13 bases remaining between them. Germline CDR1 and CDR2: DFQATT and SNEGSKA (reference sequence). The CDR3 loop reads CSARAGVLAQFF. The CDR3 region has the DNA TGCAGTGCTAGAGCCGGAGTCTTGGCGCAGTTCTTC.

This rearrangement joins TRBV27 to TRBJ1-2, with 8 nucleotides matching TRBD1. Unmatched junction bases numbered 10, after V lost 3 bases and J lost 7 bases. In germline, CDR1 is MNHEY, CDR2 SMNVEV (reference sequence). This CDR3 region has 15 residues. The CDR3 region is CASSFSAGGITGYTF. Here the CDR3 DNA reads TGTGCCAGCAGTTTTTCCGCAGGGGGCATCACTGGCTACACCTTC.